The sequence of this TCR beta chain was determined in a study of Ad26.COV2.S vaccination and SARS-CoV-2 variants. TCRdb's table, derived via immunoSEQ multiplex PCR, lists solely in-frame clones and lacks some. The sample lists 450,000 to 550,000 clones; 89% were seen once. Treatment specified: around 19 received Ad26.COV2.S at low or high dose, single or two shots; a few received placebo; per-sample allocation not given. Each sample was drawn 63 days after the first injection (of vaccine or placebo). The CDR3 is 15 residues long. Germline values: CDR1 GTSNPN, CDR2 SVGIG (reference sequence). With V trimmed by 1 base and J by 0 bases, 5 bases remained unmatched.

This TCR came from a person between 18 and 65 years old who received the Ad26.COV2.S COVID-19 vaccine or a placebo. V is TRBV30 and J is TRBJ1-1, with 7 bases matching TRBD1. The specimen comprised peripheral blood, sampled in a trial of Ad26.COV2.S vaccine versus placebo. CDR3 protein: CAWSAPQGMNTEAFF. In DNA form, the CDR3 reads TGTGCCTGGAGTGCCCCACAGGGGATGAACACTGAAGCTTTCTTT.